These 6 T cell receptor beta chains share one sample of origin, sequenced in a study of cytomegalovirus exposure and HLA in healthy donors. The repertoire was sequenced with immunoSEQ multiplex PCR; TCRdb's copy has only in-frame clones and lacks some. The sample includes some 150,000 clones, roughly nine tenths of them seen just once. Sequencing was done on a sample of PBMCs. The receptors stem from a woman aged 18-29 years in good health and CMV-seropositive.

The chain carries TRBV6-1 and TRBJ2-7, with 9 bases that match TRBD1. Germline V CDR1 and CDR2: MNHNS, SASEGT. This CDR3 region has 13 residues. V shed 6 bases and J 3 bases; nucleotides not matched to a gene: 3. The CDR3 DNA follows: TGTGCCAGCAGGGGGACAGGGTTCTACGAGCAGTACTTC. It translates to CASRGTGFYEQYF.

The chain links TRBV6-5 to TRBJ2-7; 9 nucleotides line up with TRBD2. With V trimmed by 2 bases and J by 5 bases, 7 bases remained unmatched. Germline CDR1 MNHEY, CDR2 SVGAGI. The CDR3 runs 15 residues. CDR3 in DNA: TGTGCCAGCAGTTACCTGGCGGGAGGGTCCCACGAGCAGTACTTC. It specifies CASSYLAGGSHEQYF.

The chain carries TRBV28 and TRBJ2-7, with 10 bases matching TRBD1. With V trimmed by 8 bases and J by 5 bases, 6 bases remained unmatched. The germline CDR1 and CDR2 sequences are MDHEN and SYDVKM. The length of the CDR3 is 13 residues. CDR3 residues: CASGQGGMNEQYF. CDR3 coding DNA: TGTGCCAGCGGACAGGGGGGCATGAACGAGCAGTACTTC.

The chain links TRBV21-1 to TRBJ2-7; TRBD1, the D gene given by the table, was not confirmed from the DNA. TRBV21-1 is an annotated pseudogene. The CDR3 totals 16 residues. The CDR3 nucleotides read TGTGCCAGCAGCACCCACGGACAGGTGAACTCCTACGAGCAGTACTTC. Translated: CASSTHGQVNSYEQYF.

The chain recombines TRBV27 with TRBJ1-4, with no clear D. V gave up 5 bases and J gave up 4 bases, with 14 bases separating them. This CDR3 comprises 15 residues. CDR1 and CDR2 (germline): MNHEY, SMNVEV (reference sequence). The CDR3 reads CASSLNLALNEKLFF. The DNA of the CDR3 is TGTGCCAGCAGTCTAAATTTAGCTCTTAATGAAAAACTGTTTTTT.

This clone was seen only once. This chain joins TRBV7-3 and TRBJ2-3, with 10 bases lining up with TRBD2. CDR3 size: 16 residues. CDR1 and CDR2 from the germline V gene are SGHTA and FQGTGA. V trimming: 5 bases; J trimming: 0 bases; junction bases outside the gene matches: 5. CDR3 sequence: CASSSASGRSTDTQYF. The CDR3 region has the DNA TGTGCCAGCAGCAGCGCTAGCGGGAGAAGCACAGATACGCAGTATTTT.